Listed below are T cell receptor beta chains from one sample, sequenced in a study of T cells in Graves' hyperthyroidism and ophthalmopathy. Each CDR3 protein gets one entry after TCRdb re-called the multiplex PCR reads with MiXCR. The sample has approximately 420,000 distinct CDR3 sequences; around 15% are singletons. The material sequenced was blood. These receptors were taken from a woman between 18 and 29 years old with Graves' hyperthyroidism. The CDR3 runs from the conserved cysteine through the conserved F or W. Each record gives: V gene, clone size, D gene, CDR3 length, J gene, CDR3 DNA, CDR3 protein. A D gene is named only where the DNA matches it firmly. Clone size, where shown, is once, few, many, or a class for clones that have expanded.

TRBV28	many	.	15	TRBJ2-2	TGTGCCAGCAGGGGAGGTATCGCGAACACCGGGGAGCTGTTTTTT	CASRGGIANTGELFF
TRBV30	many	.	11	TRBJ2-7	TGTGCCTGGGATAATGGGCGCGAGCAGTACTTC	CAWDNGREQYF
TRBV7-3	.	TRBD1	14	TRBJ1-2	TGTGCCAGCAGCTCCGGGACAGGTTTAGGTGGCTACACCTTC	CASSSGTGLGGYTF
TRBV29-1	.	TRBD1	14	TRBJ2-5	TGCAGCGTGGGGACAGGGGAGGTCCAAGAGACCCAGTACTTC	CSVGTGEVQETQYF
TRBV7-8	many	.	17	TRBJ2-3	TGTGCCAGCAGCTTAGAGTTTGTAGCGATGAGCACAGATACGCAGTATTTT	CASSLEFVAMSTDTQYF
TRBV20-1	.	.	13	TRBJ1-4	TGCAGTGCTACAGGGGCAACTAATGAAAAACTGTTTTTT	CSATGATNEKLFF
TRBV2	many	TRBD1	15	TRBJ2-1	TGTGCCAGCAGCGGAGACAGGGACCATTACAATGAGCAGTTCTTC	CASSGDRDHYNEQFF
TRBV4-2	.	.	15	TRBJ2-7	TGTGCCAGCAGCCCAAGCGGAGCAACTACCTACGAGCAGTACTTC	CASSPSGATTYEQYF
TRBV3-1	many	.	17	TRBJ1-3	TGTGCCAGCAGCCAAGGTCTCTCGACAGTCTCTGGAAACACCATATATTTT	CASSQGLSTVSGNTIYF
TRBV27	.	.	13	TRBJ2-7	TGTGCCAGCAGAGTGGCGGCAACCTACGAGCAGTACTTC	CASRVAATYEQYF
TRBV27	many	TRBD2	20	TRBJ2-5	TGTGCCAGCAGTACCAACGATCCTACGACTAGCGGGAGAACGGGAGAGACCCAGTACTTC	CASSTNDPTTSGRTGETQYF
TRBV12-3/TRBV12-4	.	.	14	TRBJ1-3	TGTGCCAGCAGTTTATCAGTCTCTGGAAACACCATATATTTT	CASSLSVSGNTIYF
TRBV10-3	.	TRBD1	14	TRBJ1-6	TGTGCCATCAAGCAGGGGGTTGCTAATTCACCCCTCCACTTT	CAIKQGVANSPLHF
TRBV4-2	many	.	13	TRBJ2-3	TGTGCCAGCAGCCAAAGGCCCACAGATACGCAGTATTTT	CASSQRPTDTQYF
TRBV3-1	many	.	13	TRBJ1-1	TGTGCCAGCAGCCAAGTGATCGGCACTGAAGCTTTCTTT	CASSQVIGTEAFF
TRBV7-9	.	.	14	TRBJ1-2	TGTGCCAGCAGCTTAAGCGTCCTGCCTGGTGGCTACACCTTC	CASSLSVLPGGYTF
TRBV18	many	TRBD1	17	TRBJ2-1	TGTGCCAGCTCACCGCCCCCCCGGGACAGCTCCTACAATGAGCAGTTCTTC	CASSPPPRDSSYNEQFF
TRBV7-8	many	.	12	TRBJ2-5	TGTGCCAGCAGCCCCTACCCGGAGACCCAGTACTTC	CASSPYPETQYF
TRBV13	many	.	12	TRBJ2-7	TGTGCCAGCAGCCCCCACCCTTACGAGCAGTACTTC	CASSPHPYEQYF
TRBV18	many	.	13	TRBJ2-7	TGTGCCAGCTCACCCGAGGACGACTACGAGCAGTACTTC	CASSPEDDYEQYF
TRBV12-3/TRBV12-4	many	TRBD2	16	TRBJ2-1	TGTGCCAGCAGACCTGGGACTAGCGGGGGTTACAATGAGCAGTTCTTC	CASRPGTSGGYNEQFF
TRBV6-1	many	TRBD1	15	TRBJ1-1	TGTGCCAGCAGACCAGGGGGCGATCCTCTTTCTGAAGCTTTCTTT	CASRPGGDPLSEAFF
TRBV20-1	many	.	14	TRBJ2-3	TGCAGTGCTAGAGATGCGGGTAGCACAGATACGCAGTATTTT	CSARDAGSTDTQYF
TRBV6-1	many	.	13	TRBJ2-1	TGTGCCAGCAGCCCCGTCCATTACAATGAGCAGTTCTTC	CASSPVHYNEQFF
TRBV25-1	few	.	13	TRBJ2-5	TGTGCCAGCGGGGGGACAAACCAAGAGACCCAGTACTTC	CASGGTNQETQYF
TRBV6-1	many	TRBD1	15	TRBJ1-2	TGTGCCAGCAGTGAAGAAGGACAGGGGCGTTATGGCTACACCTTC	CASSEEGQGRYGYTF
TRBV20-1	few	.	13	TRBJ1-5	TGCAGTGCGGTCGCGGGCAGCAATCAGCCCCAGCATTTT	CSAVAGSNQPQHF
TRBV12-3/TRBV12-4	few	TRBD2	16	TRBJ2-1	TGTGCCAGCAGTTTAGAGACTAGCGGTTTCTACAATGAGCAGTTCTTC	CASSLETSGFYNEQFF
TRBV7-8	many	TRBD2	15	TRBJ2-5	TGTGCCAGCAGCTTGAGTCTAGCGGGAGTTGAGACCCAGTACTTC	CASSLSLAGVETQYF
TRBV28	few	.	14	TRBJ1-1	TGTGCCAGCAGCCCGGGGGGGCAGGGGACTGAAGCTTTCTTT	CASSPGGQGTEAFF
TRBV7-9	few	TRBD2	19	TRBJ2-5	TGTGCCAGCAGCTTAGGACTAGCGGGAGGCCCTGCATACCAAGAGACCCAGTACTTC	CASSLGLAGGPAYQETQYF
TRBV4-3	few	.	15	TRBJ1-2	TGCGCCAGCAGCCACCCCTACCGGGGGGAGGAAGGCTACACCTTC	CASSHPYRGEEGYTF
TRBV29-1	once	.	13	TRBJ1-1	TGCAGCGTTGAGCCAGGGGTAAACACTGAAGCTTTCTTT	CSVEPGVNTEAFF
TRBV6-2/TRBV6-3	many	TRBD2	14	TRBJ2-3	TGTGCCAGCAGCCCTAGCGGGAGGGGAGATACGCAGTATTTT	CASSPSGRGDTQYF
TRBV29-1	many	.	13	TRBJ1-1	TGCAGCTCTTCTGGGGTCATGAACACTGAAGCTTTCTTT	CSSSGVMNTEAFF
TRBV25-1	.	TRBD1	16	TRBJ1-3	TGTGCCAGCAGAGGGACAGAGATTAGCTCTGGAAACACCATATATTTT	CASRGTEISSGNTIYF
TRBV18	few	TRBD1	15	TRBJ2-7	TGTGCCAGCTCACCACCGATGGGACAGGATTACGAGCAGTACTTC	CASSPPMGQDYEQYF
TRBV18	few	.	17	TRBJ2-7	TGTGCCAGCTCACAAAATACAGGAAGGATCAGCTCCTACGAGCAGTACTTC	CASSQNTGRISSYEQYF
TRBV2	many	TRBD1	14	TRBJ1-1	TGTGCCAGCAGTTTAGACAGGGGGAAGCCTGAAGCTTTCTTT	CASSLDRGKPEAFF
TRBV9	few	.	18	TRBJ2-6	TGTGCCAGCAGCCCCCGGGGACTGCCGGGATCTGGGGCCAACGTCCTGACTTTC	CASSPRGLPGSGANVLTF